One sample yielded the 2 T cell receptor beta chains listed below, sequenced in a study of blood T cells in healthy people across ages. The second PCR ran about 6 to 12 cycles with a sample-barcoded 5' primer and J-beta primers. Each CDR3 protein gets one entry after TCRdb re-called the 5' RACE reads with MiXCR. The sample carries 550,000 to 800,000 distinct CDR3 sequences, about 32% recorded once. The sequenced sample was blood. All receptors come from an elderly woman in good health.

This chain links TRBV6-6 with TRBJ2-1; no clear D gene. The CDR3 loop spans 14 amino acids. The germline CDR1 and CDR2 sequences are MNHNY and SVGAGI (reference sequence). V was pared by 0 bases and J by 6 bases, with 9 bases between. The CDR3 DNA sequence: TGTGCCAGCAGTTACTCGGATTCAGGCAATGAGCAGTTCTTC. Translating gives CASSYSDSGNEQFF.

This clonotype was seen at least ten times. This sequence joins TRBV11-2 and TRBJ2-1, with D unclear. The CDR3 has 14 residues. The V gene's germline CDR1 is SGHAT and CDR2 FQNNGV. V was pared by 4 bases and J by 3 bases, with 10 bases between. The CDR3 DNA is TGTGCCAGCAGCTCCCCGAAGGGCTACAATGAGCAGTTCTTC. Protein sequence: CASSSPKGYNEQFF.